This T cell receptor beta chain was documented in a study of post-analysis software for immune sequencing data. Study as a whole: Disease courses included relapsing-remitting, secondary progressive and progressive-relapsing multiple sclerosis.

In the case of this clonotype: Its antigen is currently unknown.

The V gene end was trimmed by 5 bases and the J gene end by 2 bases; junction bases not matched to a gene: 3. The CDR3 covers 14 residues. Built from TCR beta cDNA, the libraries had unique molecular identifiers in them. A population of roughly 0.9 to 11 million T cells gave rise to around 530,000 cDNA molecules. One entry per CDR3 protein results from TCRdb running MiXCR on the PCR reads. Of 450,000 or so distinct CDR3 sequences detected, around 40% appear once; the ten largest clones hold 12%. Points from the study as a whole: Normalized Chao1 diversity was significantly reduced in patients versus controls. TRBV5-6, TRBV5-1 and TRBV20-1 belonged to a set of roughly 5 TRBV segments that were more frequent in patients than controls. When the samples were clustered directly with F measure, those that had been prepared in the same batch showed strong co-clustering.

The sample comprised blood. The rearrangement joins TRBV12-3 or TRBV12-4 to TRBJ1-5, with 7 bases lining up with TRBD1. The TCR sequence derives from a girl aged 5-17 years with multiple sclerosis. In DNA, the CDR3 is TGTGCCAGCAGTCCGACAGGGCGCAATCAGCCCCAGCATTTT. Protein product: CASSPTGRNQPQHF.